A single sample is the source of the 8 T cell receptor beta chains below, sequenced in a study of shared clonotypes between healthy human individuals. Sequencing was performed with immunoSEQ multiplex PCR; in TCRdb, only in-frame clones are kept and a portion is missing. The sample has roughly 500,000 clones, about 85% seen once. The specimen was PBMCs. The origin of the receptors is a woman aged 40 to 50 in good health. Some clones in this sample may be carry-over from other donors' samples.

The chain recombines TRBV18 with TRBJ2-7; 9 bases match TRBD1. CDR1 and CDR2 (germline): KGHSH, LQKENI. Germline trimming cut 5 bases from V and 4 bases from J; bases unmatched to any gene: 6. CDR3 length: 14 amino acids. CDR3 in amino acids: CASSSGQGWYEQYF. For the CDR3, the DNA is TGTGCCAGCTCATCAGGACAGGGGTGGTACGAGCAGTACTTC.

The CDR3 DNA is TGCGCCAGCAGCCTACCCGGAGGCAGCATAGGGGGGGAGCTGTTTTTT. This gives the protein CASSLPGGSIGGELFF. The chain uses TRBV4-1 and TRBJ2-2; TRBD2 is a possible D gene (5 bases). V lost 4 bases and J 8 bases, leaving 20 bases between the germline ends. Germline lookup yields CDR1 MGHRA and CDR2 YSYEKL. The CDR3 loop spans 16 amino acids.

This clone was seen once. The V call is TRBV11-3, the J call TRBJ1-6; no clear D. The CDR3 covers 14 residues. V gave up 4 bases and J gave up 5 bases, with 9 bases separating them. Germline V gene sequence: CDR1 SGHNT, CDR2 YENEEA. The CDR3 region is CASSSEEDNSPLHF. DNA for the CDR3: TGTGCCAGCAGCTCAGAGGAGGATAATTCACCCCTCCACTTT.

The CDR3 DNA sequence: TGTGCCAGCAGCCAAGAGTCGGCCTCCGGGACACCAAACTATGGCTACACCTTC. It codes for CASSQESASGTPNYGYTF. The chain uses TRBV4-2 and TRBJ1-2; maybe TRBD1 (6 bases). Deletions cut 0 bases from V and 2 bases from J, with 19 bases between. The germline CDR1 and CDR2 sequences are LGHNA and YNFKEQ. The CDR3 is 18 amino acids.

As to this clone: The germline gene is not matched at one end of the junction; a read error may be the cause. V and J are TRBV28 and TRBJ1-2, with D unresolved. Per germline, CDR1 MDHEN and CDR2 SYDVKM. The CDR3 has 12 amino acids. The CDR3 here is CASSFRLWVSDF. The CDR3 coding sequence is TGTGCCAGCAGTTTTAGGCTTTGGGTCTCTGACTTC.

The chain's CDR3 is CASSQLGGDRGYEQYF. In nucleotides, the CDR3 is TGCGCCAGCAGCCAATTAGGGGGGGACAGAGGATACGAGCAGTACTTC. The chain links TRBV4-1 to TRBJ2-5, with D perhaps given as TRBD1 or TRBD2 (7 bases each). The DNA matches TRBJ2-7 better at its end, which makes the J call doubtful. This CDR3 comprises 16 residues. The germline CDR1 and CDR2 sequences are MGHRA and YSYEKL.

By sample share, this clone is medium-sized. At the DNA level, this CDR3 is encoded by other sequences in the same sample as well. V and J are TRBV28 and TRBJ2-1, with D hard to call. Germline CDR1 MDHEN, CDR2 SYDVKM. V lost 6 bases, J lost 0 bases, and 9 bases lay in between. This CDR3 is 14 amino acids long. CDR3 in DNA: TGTGCCAGCAGGTCGAGGAGCTCCTACAATGAGCAGTTCTTC. Protein sequence: CASRSRSSYNEQFF.

The chain carries TRBV7-3 and TRBJ1-2, with 7 bases fitting TRBD1. V was clipped by 1 base and J by 8 bases; unmatched bases: 7. CDR3 size: 14 residues. Germline V gene data show CDR1 as SGHTA and CDR2 as FQGTGA. The CDR3 loop reads CASSLNDRVGGYTF. Written as DNA, the CDR3 is TGTGCCAGCAGCTTAAACGACAGGGTCGGAGGCTACACCTTC. Filled out from reference TRBV7-3 and TRBJ1-2, the complete variable domain reads GAGVSQTPSNKVTEKGKYVELRCDPISGHTALYWYRQSLGQGPEFLIYFQGTGAADDSGLPNDRFFAVRPEGSVSTLKIQRTERGDSAVYLCASSLNDRVGGYTFGSGTRLTVV.